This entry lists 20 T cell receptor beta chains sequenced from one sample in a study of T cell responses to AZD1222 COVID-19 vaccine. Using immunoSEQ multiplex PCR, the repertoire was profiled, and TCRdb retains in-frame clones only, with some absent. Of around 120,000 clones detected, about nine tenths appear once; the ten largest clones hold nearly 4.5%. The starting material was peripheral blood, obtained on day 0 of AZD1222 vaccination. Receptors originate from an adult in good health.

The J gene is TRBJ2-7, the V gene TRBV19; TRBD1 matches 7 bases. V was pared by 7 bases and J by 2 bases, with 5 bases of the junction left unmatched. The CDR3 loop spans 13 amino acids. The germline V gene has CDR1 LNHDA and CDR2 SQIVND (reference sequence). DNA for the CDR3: TGTGCCAGTAAGAGGGACAGTCCCTACGAGCAGTACTTC. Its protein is CASKRDSPYEQYF.

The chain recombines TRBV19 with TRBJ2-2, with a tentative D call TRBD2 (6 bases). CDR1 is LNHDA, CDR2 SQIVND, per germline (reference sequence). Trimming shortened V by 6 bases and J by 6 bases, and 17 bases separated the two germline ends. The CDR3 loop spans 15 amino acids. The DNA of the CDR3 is TGTGCCAGTAGCGGCTGGGGGGAAGGGCCCGGGGAGCTGTTTTTT. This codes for CASSGWGEGPGELFF.

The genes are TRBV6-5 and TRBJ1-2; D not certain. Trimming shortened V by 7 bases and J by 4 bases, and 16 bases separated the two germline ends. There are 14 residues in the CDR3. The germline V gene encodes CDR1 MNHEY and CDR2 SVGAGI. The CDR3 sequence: CASTLRAPPYGYTF. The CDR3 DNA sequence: TGTGCCAGCACCCTCCGGGCCCCACCCTATGGCTACACCTTC.

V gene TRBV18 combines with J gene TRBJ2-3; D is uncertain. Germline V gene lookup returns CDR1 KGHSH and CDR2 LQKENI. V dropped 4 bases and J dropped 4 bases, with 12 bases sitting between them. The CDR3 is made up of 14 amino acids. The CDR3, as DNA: TGTGCCAGCTCACAAAACCCTCCAGCAGATACGCAGTATTTT. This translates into CASSQNPPADTQYF.

This CDR3 reads CASSRQSPSSYNSPLHF. The CDR3 region has the DNA TGCGCCAGCAGCCGACAGTCCCCCAGCTCCTATAATTCACCCCTCCACTTT. The V and J genes are TRBV5-1 and TRBJ1-6; D possibly corresponds to TRBD1 (5 bases). Germline loops: CDR1 SGHRS, CDR2 YFSETQ. The CDR3 has 17 amino acids. The germline V and J ends were trimmed by 4 bases and 0 bases, with 14 bases remaining between them.

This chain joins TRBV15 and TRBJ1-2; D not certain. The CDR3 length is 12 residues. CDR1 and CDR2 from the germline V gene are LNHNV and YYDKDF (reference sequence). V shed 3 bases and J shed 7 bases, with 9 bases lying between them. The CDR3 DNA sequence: TGTGCCACCAGCAGTCTGAGGGTTGGCTACACCTTC. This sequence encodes CATSSLRVGYTF.

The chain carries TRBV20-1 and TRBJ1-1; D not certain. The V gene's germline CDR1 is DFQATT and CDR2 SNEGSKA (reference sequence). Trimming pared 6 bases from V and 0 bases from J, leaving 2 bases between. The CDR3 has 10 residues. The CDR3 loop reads CSALNTEAFF. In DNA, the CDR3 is TGCAGTGCGCTGAACACTGAAGCTTTCTTT.

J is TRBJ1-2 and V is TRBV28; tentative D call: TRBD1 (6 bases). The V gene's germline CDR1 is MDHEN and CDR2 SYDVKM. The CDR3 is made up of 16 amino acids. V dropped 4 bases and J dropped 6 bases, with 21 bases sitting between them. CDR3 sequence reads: CASSSITGYDLDGYTF. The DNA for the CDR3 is TGTGCCAGCAGTTCGATAACAGGGTATGATTTGGATGGCTACACCTTC.

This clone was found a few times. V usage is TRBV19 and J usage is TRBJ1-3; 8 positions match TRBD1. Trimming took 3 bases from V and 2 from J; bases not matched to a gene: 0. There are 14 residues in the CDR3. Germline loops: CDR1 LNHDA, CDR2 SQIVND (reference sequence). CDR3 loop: CASSMTGAGNTIYF. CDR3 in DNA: TGTGCCAGTAGTATGACAGGGGCTGGAAACACCATATATTTT.

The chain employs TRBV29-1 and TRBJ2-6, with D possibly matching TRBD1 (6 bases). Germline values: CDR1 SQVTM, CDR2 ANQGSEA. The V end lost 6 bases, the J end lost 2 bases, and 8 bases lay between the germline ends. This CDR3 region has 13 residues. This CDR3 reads CSVKGAGANVLTF. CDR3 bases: TGCAGCGTGAAGGGGGCTGGGGCCAACGTCCTGACTTTC.

The CDR3 DNA reads as TGTGCCAGCAGCCAAGGAGGGAGAGAGGATCAGCCCCAGCATTTT. Residues: CASSQGGREDQPQHF. The chain has TRBV3-1 (or the pseudogene TRBV3-2) and TRBJ1-5, with D hard to call. Per the germline V gene, CDR1 is LGHDT and CDR2 is YNNKEL (reference sequence). CDR3 length: 15 residues. Trimming took 1 base from V and 5 from J, leaving 12 bases between them.

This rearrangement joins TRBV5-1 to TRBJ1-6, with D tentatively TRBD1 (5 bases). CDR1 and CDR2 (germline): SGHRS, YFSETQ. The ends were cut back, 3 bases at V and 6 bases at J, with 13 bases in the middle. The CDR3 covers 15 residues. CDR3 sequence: CASSSPDMGNSPLHF. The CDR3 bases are TGCGCCAGCAGCTCACCGGACATGGGTAATTCACCCCTCCACTTT.

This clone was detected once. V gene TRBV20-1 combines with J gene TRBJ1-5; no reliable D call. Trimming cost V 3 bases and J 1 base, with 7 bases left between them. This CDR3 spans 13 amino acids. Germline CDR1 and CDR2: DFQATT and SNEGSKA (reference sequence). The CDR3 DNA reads TGCAGTGCTAGTGGGCAGAGCAATCAGCCCCAGCATTTT. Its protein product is CSASGQSNQPQHF.

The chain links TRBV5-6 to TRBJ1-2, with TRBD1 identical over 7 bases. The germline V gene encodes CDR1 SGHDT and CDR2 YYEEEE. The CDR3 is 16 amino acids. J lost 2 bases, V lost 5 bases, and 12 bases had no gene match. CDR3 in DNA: TGTGCCAGCAGTCCTTGGGGGGGACAGCAAAACTATGGCTACACCTTC. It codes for CASSPWGGQQNYGYTF.

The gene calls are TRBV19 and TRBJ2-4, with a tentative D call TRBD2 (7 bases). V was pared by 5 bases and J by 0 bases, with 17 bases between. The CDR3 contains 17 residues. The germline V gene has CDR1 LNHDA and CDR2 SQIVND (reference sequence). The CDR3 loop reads CASSLSGTPVAKNIQYF. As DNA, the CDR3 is TGTGCCAGTAGTTTGAGCGGGACACCCGTAGCCAAAAACATTCAGTACTTC. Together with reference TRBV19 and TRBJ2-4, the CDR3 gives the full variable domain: DGGITQSPKYLFRKEGQNVTLSCEQNLNHDAMYWYRQDPGQGLRLIYYSQIVNDFQKGDIAEGYSVSREKKESFPLTVTSAQKNPTAFYLCASSLSGTPVAKNIQYFGAGTRLSVL.

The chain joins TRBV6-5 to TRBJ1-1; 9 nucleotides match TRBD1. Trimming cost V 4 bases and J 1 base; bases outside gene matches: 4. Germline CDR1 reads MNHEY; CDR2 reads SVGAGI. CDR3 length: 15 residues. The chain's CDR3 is CASSWNRGQNTEAFF. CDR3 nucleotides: TGTGCCAGCAGTTGGAACAGGGGGCAGAACACTGAAGCTTTCTTT.

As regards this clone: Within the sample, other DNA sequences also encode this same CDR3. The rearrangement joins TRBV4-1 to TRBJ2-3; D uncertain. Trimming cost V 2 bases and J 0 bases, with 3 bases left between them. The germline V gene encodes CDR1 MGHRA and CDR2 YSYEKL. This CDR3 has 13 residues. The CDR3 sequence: CASSQTSTDTQYF. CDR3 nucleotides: TGCGCCAGCAGCCAAACCAGCACAGATACGCAGTATTTT.

CDR3 nucleotide sequence: TGTGCCACCAGTGATCCTGACAGGGGAGCCTATGGCTACACCTTC. It translates to CATSDPDRGAYGYTF. The V call is TRBV24-1, the J call TRBJ1-2, with TRBD1 matching over 8 bases. This CDR3 is built from 15 residues. CDR1 and CDR2 from the germline V gene are KGHDR and SFDVKD. V trimming: 3 bases; J trimming: 4 bases; junction bases outside the gene matches: 6.

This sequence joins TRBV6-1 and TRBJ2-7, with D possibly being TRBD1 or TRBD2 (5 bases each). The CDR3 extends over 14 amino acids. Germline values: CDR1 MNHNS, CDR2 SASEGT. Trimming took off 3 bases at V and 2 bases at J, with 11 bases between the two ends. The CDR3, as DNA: TGTGCCAGCAGTGACCTCGGGACCGCCTACGAGCAGTACTTC. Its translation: CASSDLGTAYEQYF.

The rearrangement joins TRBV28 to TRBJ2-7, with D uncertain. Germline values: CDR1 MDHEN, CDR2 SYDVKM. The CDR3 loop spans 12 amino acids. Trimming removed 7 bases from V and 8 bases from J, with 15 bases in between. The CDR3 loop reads CASTQTGPQQYF. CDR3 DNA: TGTGCCAGCACCCAAACCGGGCCTCAGCAGTACTTC.